This passage covers 26 T cell receptor beta chains from one sample sequenced in a study of cytomegalovirus exposure and HLA in healthy donors. PCR was performed using 60 Vbeta and 13 Jbeta primers. This table comes from immunoSEQ multiplex PCR, and its TCRdb copy is limited to in-frame clones, with some not included. The repertoire holds around 150,000 clones, 60% to 85% seen once, with about 4% in the top ten. Specimen: PBMCs. These receptors originate from a man younger than 45 in good health and CMV-seropositive.

The DNA for the CDR3 is TGTGCCAGCAGCTTCCTTTGGGCGGGTACTAACTATGGCTACACCTTC. Protein product: CASSFLWAGTNYGYTF. The gene calls are TRBV7-2 and TRBJ1-2; no definite D call. The CDR3 runs to 16 residues. The germline gives CDR1 SGHTA, CDR2 FQGNSA. The V and J ends lost 3 bases and 0 bases respectively, with 14 bases between them. Looking up the rest from reference TRBV7-2 and TRBJ1-2 gives the full variable domain: GAGVSQSPSNKVTEKGKDVELRCDPISGHTALYWYRQSLGQGLEFLIYFQGNSAPDKSGLPSDRFSAERTGGSVSTLTIQRTQQEDSAVYLCASSFLWAGTNYGYTFGSGTRLTVV.

This chain joins TRBV5-4 and TRBJ2-3, with 16 bases identical to TRBD2. This CDR3 region has 17 residues. V dropped 7 bases and J dropped 5; count of bases not matched to a gene: 10. Germline-derived CDR1 and CDR2 are SGHNT and YYREEE (reference sequence). Here the CDR3 reads CASRGTSGGAPQDTQYF. CDR3 in DNA: TGTGCCAGCCGGGGGACTAGCGGGGGGGCCCCGCAAGATACGCAGTATTTT. Filled out from reference TRBV5-4 and TRBJ2-3, the complete variable domain reads ETGVTQSPTHLIKTRGQQVTLRCSSQSGHNTVSWYQQALGQGPQFIFQYYREEENGRGNFPPRFSGLQFPNYSSELNVNALELDDSALYLCASRGTSGGAPQDTQYFGPGTRLTVL.

The V gene is TRBV5-6, the J gene TRBJ1-2; TRBD1 matches 7 bases. V was clipped by 1 base and J by 4 bases; unmatched bases: 7. The CDR3 contains 15 residues. Germline values: CDR1 SGHDT, CDR2 YYEEEE. The CDR3, as DNA: TGTGCCAGCAGCTTGCTGGACAGGCCGCCCTATGGCTACACCTTC. Amino acids: CASSLLDRPPYGYTF.

The V and J genes are TRBV7-2 and TRBJ2-7; no firm D call. The CDR3 spans 13 residues. Germline loops: CDR1 SGHTA, CDR2 FQGNSA. V was pared by 5 bases and J by 0 bases, with 8 bases between. CDR3 nucleotide sequence: TGTGCCAGCAGCCCGACTCCCTCCTACGAGCAGTACTTC. This codes for CASSPTPSYEQYF.

This chain uses TRBV7-9 with TRBJ2-1, with 9 bases identical to TRBD2. V lost 5 bases, J lost 3 bases, and 5 bases stayed unmatched. The germline CDR1 and CDR2 sequences are SEHNR and FQNEAQ (reference sequence). This CDR3 has 15 residues. For the CDR3, the DNA is TGTGCCAGCAGCACCCTTAGCGGGGGCTACAATGAGCAGTTCTTC. Amino acid sequence: CASSTLSGGYNEQFF.

This clone was seen more than once but under ten times. The chain is built from TRBV27 and TRBJ2-3, with 7 nucleotides matching TRBD1. The V segment lost 3 bases and the J segment 2 bases; nucleotides outside the gene matches: 5. In germline, CDR1 is MNHEY, CDR2 SMNVEV (reference sequence). This CDR3 contains 15 residues. The chain's CDR3 is CASSFAGTVTDTQYF. For the CDR3, the DNA is TGTGCCAGCAGTTTCGCCGGGACAGTCACAGATACGCAGTATTTT.

The rearrangement links TRBV27 to TRBJ2-7; TRBD1 aligns across 11 bases. The CDR3 totals 15 residues. The J segment lost 4 bases and the V segment lost 6 bases, leaving 8 bases of the junction unmatched. Germline V CDR1 and CDR2: MNHEY, SMNVEV (reference sequence). The chain's CDR3 is CASSHRDRGLYEQYF. The CDR3 bases are TGTGCCAGCAGCCACCGGGACAGGGGGTTATACGAGCAGTACTTC.

The rearrangement uses TRBV5-1 and TRBJ2-1; 7 bases line up with TRBD2. The CDR3 runs to 13 residues. The ends lost 0 bases at V and 9 bases at J; junction bases unmatched: 3. Germline V gives CDR1 SGHRS, CDR2 YFSETQ. CDR3 nucleotides: TGCGCCAGCAGCTTGGCGGGGGGACCTGAGCAGTTCTTC. Translated, it gives CASSLAGGPEQFF.

The gene calls are TRBV7-3 and TRBJ2-2; D not resolved. Germline CDR1 is SGHTA and CDR2 is FQGTGA. The CDR3 length is 13 residues. V was shortened by 5 bases and J by 7 bases, with 11 bases between the two germline ends. CDR3 amino acids: CASSAVLGGELFF. The DNA of the CDR3 is TGTGCCAGCAGCGCCGTACTCGGCGGGGAGCTGTTTTTT.

CDR3 protein: CASSLGTDNQPQHF. CDR3 nucleotide sequence: TGCGCCAGCAGCTTGGGGACAGACAATCAGCCCCAGCATTTT. This chain links TRBV5-1 with TRBJ1-5; D is possibly TRBD1 (6 bases). The V and J ends lost 0 bases and 3 bases respectively, with 7 bases between them. Per the germline V gene, CDR1 is SGHRS and CDR2 is YFSETQ. The CDR3 consists of 14 residues.

This chain joins TRBV6-5 and TRBJ2-7, with D maybe TRBD1 (5 bases). The CDR3 is 12 residues long. V was trimmed by 6 bases and J by 4 bases, leaving 10 bases between them. Looked up from germline, CDR1 is MNHEY and CDR2 is SVGAGI. The CDR3 sequence: CASSSTGYEQYF. For the CDR3, the DNA is TGTGCCAGCAGCAGTACAGGTTACGAGCAGTACTTC.

This rearrangement joins TRBV6-1 to TRBJ1-6; the D gene is possibly TRBD1 (6 bases). The ends were cut back, 7 bases at V and 8 bases at J, with 18 bases in the middle. This CDR3 region has 15 residues. Germline lookup yields CDR1 MNHNS and CDR2 SASEGT. As DNA, the CDR3 is TGTGCCAGCATCCGAACAGGGATGGGTGATTCACCCCTCCACTTT. Protein sequence: CASIRTGMGDSPLHF.

This sequence joins TRBV7-8 and TRBJ1-4, with D possibly TRBD1 on 5 matching bases. This CDR3 has 15 amino acids. V dropped 1 base and J dropped 7 bases, with 13 bases sitting between them. CDR1 is SGHVS and CDR2 is FQNEAQ in the germline V gene. The CDR3 coding sequence is TGTGCCAGCAGCTTAGGCTCCAGGGTGGTTGAAAAACTGTTTTTT. Protein: CASSLGSRVVEKLFF. Full variable domain (remainder filled in from reference TRBV7-8 and TRBJ1-4): GAGVSQSPRYKVAKRGQDVALRCDPISGHVSLFWYQQALGQGPEFLTYFQNEAQLDKSGLPSDRFFAERPEGSVSTLKIQRTQQEDSAVYLCASSLGSRVVEKLFFGSGTQLSVL.

CDR3 coding DNA: TGTGCCAGCAGTCCCGGTTGGGACAGGGACCAAGAGACCCAGTACTTC. Translating gives CASSPGWDRDQETQYF. The chain links TRBV27 to TRBJ2-5; 9 bases fit TRBD1. This CDR3 is 16 amino acids long. Per the germline V gene, CDR1 is MNHEY and CDR2 is SMNVEV (reference sequence). With 5 bases clipped from V and 0 bases from J, the junction kept 7 bases outside the gene matches.

This chain links TRBV7-6 with TRBJ2-7, with TRBD2 matching over 8 bases. The CDR3 totals 16 residues. Trimming cost V 5 bases and J 0 bases; bases outside gene matches: 9. Germline loops: CDR1 SGHVS, CDR2 FNYEAQ. For the CDR3, the DNA is TGTGCCAGCAGCCAGCTATCCGGGGGGGACTCCTACGAGCAGTACTTC. This sequence encodes CASSQLSGGDSYEQYF. Full variable domain (rest looked up from reference TRBV7-6 and TRBJ2-7): GAGVSQSPRYKVTKRGQDVALRCDPISGHVSLYWYRQALGQGPEFLTYFNYEAQQDKSGLPNDRFSAERPEGSISTLTIQRTEQRDSAMYRCASSQLSGGDSYEQYFGPGTRLTVT.

The V gene is TRBV4-1, the J gene TRBJ1-4; D may be TRBD1 (5 bases). The V end was cut by 4 bases, the J end by 1 base, with 13 bases between. Germline V gene sequence: CDR1 MGHRA, CDR2 YSYEKL. The CDR3 is 16 amino acids. The CDR3 here is CASSRNGQGTNEKLFF. The CDR3 coding sequence is TGCGCCAGCAGCCGGAACGGCCAGGGAACTAATGAAAAACTGTTTTTT.

The chain joins TRBV5-5 to TRBJ1-1; no reliable D call. The V end lost 0 bases, the J end lost 4 bases, and 7 bases lay between the germline ends. This CDR3 region has 13 residues. Germline CDR1 reads SGHKS; CDR2 reads YYEKEE (reference sequence). The CDR3 region has the DNA TGTGCCAGCAGCTTGGGCAGGCCCACTGAAGCTTTCTTT. Residues: CASSLGRPTEAFF.

The DNA of the CDR3 is TGTGCCAGCAGTCTTAGCGGGGGGAACACCGGGGAGCTGTTTTTT. It translates to CASSLSGGNTGELFF. The chain employs TRBV9 and TRBJ2-2; 9 bases are shared with TRBD2. Germline CDR1 reads SGDLS; CDR2 reads YYNGEE. This CDR3 is built from 15 residues. The J segment lost 1 base and the V segment lost 5 bases, leaving 3 bases of the junction unmatched. Complete variable domain (other parts from reference TRBV9 and TRBJ2-2): DSGVTQTPKHLITATGQRVTLRCSPRSGDLSVYWYQQSLDQGLQFLIQYYNGEERAKGNILERFSAQQFPDLHSELNLSSLELGDSALYFCASSLSGGNTGELFFGEGSRLTVL.

The gene calls are TRBV21-1 and TRBJ1-6; TRBD1, the table's D call, was not compared with the DNA. TRBV21-1 is a pseudogene. CDR3 length: 15 amino acids. The DNA for the CDR3 is TGTGCCAGCATCCTCCAGGGGGCTGTTGATTCACCCCTCCACTTT. Protein: CASILQGAVDSPLHF.

In regard to this clone: Distinct nucleotide sequences in the sample also encode this CDR3. This rearrangement joins TRBV29-1 to TRBJ2-7; possibly TRBD1 for D (6 bases). Trimming pared 6 bases from V and 3 bases from J, leaving 12 bases between. CDR3 length equals 12 residues. CDR1 is SQVTM, CDR2 ANQGSEA, per germline. Here the CDR3 DNA reads TGCAGCGTCGAGGGACAAAGCTACGAGCAGTACTTC. Its translation: CSVEGQSYEQYF.

The chain links TRBV7-2 to TRBJ1-3; D unclear. Germline V gives CDR1 SGHTA, CDR2 FQGNSA. This CDR3 spans 15 amino acids. Trimming took off 3 bases at V and 0 bases at J, with 9 bases between the two ends. CDR3 protein: CASSFESSSGNTIYF. The CDR3 nucleotides read TGTGCCAGCAGCTTCGAGAGTAGCTCTGGAAACACCATATATTTT.

With regard to this clone: The same CDR3 arises from other DNA sequences in this sample as well. V and J are TRBV29-1 and TRBJ2-3; 8 positions match TRBD1. The CDR3 contains 14 residues. Germline trimming cut 6 bases from V and 0 bases from J; bases unmatched to any gene: 5. Looked up from germline, CDR1 is SQVTM and CDR2 is ANQGSEA. CDR3 protein: CSVGTGASTDTQYF. CDR3 in DNA: TGCAGCGTGGGGACAGGAGCTAGCACAGATACGCAGTATTTT.

This chain uses TRBV4-1 with TRBJ1-5; D remains ambiguous. Trimming removed 4 bases at V and 3 bases at J, with 10 bases between. Germline V CDR1 and CDR2: MGHRA, YSYEKL. This CDR3 contains 14 residues. DNA for the CDR3: TGCGCCAGCAGCCTGACCGGGAACAATCAGCCCCAGCATTTT. Translation: CASSLTGNNQPQHF.

The chain joins TRBV5-6 to TRBJ1-1, with a possible D match to TRBD1 (6 bases). The CDR3 runs 14 residues. The germline CDR1 and CDR2 sequences are SGHDT and YYEEEE. Trimming removed 4 bases from V and 5 bases from J, with 15 bases in between. The CDR3 reads CASSDRDKGTEAFF. CDR3 DNA sequence: TGTGCCAGCAGCGACCGGGACAAAGGGACTGAAGCTTTCTTT.

This clone has more than one count but fewer than ten. The V call is TRBV6-1, the J call TRBJ2-3; weak D call: TRBD2 (5 bases). Germline assignment: CDR1 MNHNS and CDR2 SASEGT. V lost 7 bases and J lost 2, with 16 bases in between. This CDR3 has 15 amino acids. CDR3 loop: CASTPGGSNTDTQYF. Written as DNA, the CDR3 is TGTGCCAGCACTCCAGGCGGGTCAAACACAGATACGCAGTATTTT.

This rearrangement joins TRBV5-6 to TRBJ1-2; D may be TRBD1 (6 bases). With 9 bases removed from V and 0 bases from J, the gap between germline ends came to 15 bases. CDR3 length: 14 residues. Germline V gene sequence: CDR1 SGHDT, CDR2 YYEEEE. CDR3 DNA sequence: TGTGCCACCACCACAGGGCAGGCTAACTATGGCTACACCTTC. This sequence encodes CATTTGQANYGYTF.